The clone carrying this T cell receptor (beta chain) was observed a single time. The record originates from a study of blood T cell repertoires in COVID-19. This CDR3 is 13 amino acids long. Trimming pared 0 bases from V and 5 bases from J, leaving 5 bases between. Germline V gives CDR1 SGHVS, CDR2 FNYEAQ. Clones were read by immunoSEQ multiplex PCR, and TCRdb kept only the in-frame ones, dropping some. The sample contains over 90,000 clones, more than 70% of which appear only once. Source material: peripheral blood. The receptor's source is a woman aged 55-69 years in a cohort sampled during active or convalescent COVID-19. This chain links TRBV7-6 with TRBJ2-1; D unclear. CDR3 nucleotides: TGTGCCAGCAGCTTAGCGCGTCACAATGAGCAGTTCTTC. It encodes CASSLARHNEQFF.